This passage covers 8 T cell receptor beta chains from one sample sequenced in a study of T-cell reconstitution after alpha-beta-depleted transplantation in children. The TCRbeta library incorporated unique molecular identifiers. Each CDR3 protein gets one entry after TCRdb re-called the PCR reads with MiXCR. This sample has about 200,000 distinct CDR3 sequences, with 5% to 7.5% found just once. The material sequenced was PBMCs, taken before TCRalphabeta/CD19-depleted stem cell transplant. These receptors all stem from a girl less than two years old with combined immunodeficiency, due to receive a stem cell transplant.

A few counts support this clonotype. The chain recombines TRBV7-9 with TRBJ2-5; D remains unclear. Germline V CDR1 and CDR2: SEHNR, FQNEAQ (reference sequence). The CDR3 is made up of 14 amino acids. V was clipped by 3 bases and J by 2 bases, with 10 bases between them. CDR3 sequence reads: CASSFPDGQETQYF. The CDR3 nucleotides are TGTGCCAGCAGCTTTCCCGACGGGCAAGAGACCCAGTACTTC. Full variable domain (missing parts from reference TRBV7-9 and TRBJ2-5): DTGVSQNPRHKITKRGQNVTFRCDPISEHNRLYWYRQTLGQGPEFLTYFQNEAQLEKSRLLSDRFSAERPKGSFSTLEIQRTEQGDSAMYLCASSFPDGQETQYFGPGTRLLVL.

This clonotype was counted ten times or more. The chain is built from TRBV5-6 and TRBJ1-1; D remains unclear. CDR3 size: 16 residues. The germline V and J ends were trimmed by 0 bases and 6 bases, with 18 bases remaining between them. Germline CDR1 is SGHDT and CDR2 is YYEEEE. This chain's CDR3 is CASSLAGLGMIAEAFF. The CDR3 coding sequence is TGTGCCAGCAGCTTGGCCGGGCTGGGTATGATCGCTGAAGCTTTCTTT.

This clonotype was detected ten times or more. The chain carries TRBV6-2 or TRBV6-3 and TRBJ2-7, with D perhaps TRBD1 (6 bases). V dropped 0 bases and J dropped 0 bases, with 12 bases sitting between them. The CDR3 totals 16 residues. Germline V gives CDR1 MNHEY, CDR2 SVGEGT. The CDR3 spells CASSYSWAGVSYEQYF. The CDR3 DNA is TGTGCCAGCAGTTACTCATGGGCAGGGGTCTCCTACGAGCAGTACTTC.

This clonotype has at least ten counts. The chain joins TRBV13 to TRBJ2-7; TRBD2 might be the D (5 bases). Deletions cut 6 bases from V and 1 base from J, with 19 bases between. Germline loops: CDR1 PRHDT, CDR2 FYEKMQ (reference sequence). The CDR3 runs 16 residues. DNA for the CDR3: TGTGCCAGCAGATCTAGCCAGCACACAGATTCCTACGAGCAGTACTTC. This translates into CASRSSQHTDSYEQYF.

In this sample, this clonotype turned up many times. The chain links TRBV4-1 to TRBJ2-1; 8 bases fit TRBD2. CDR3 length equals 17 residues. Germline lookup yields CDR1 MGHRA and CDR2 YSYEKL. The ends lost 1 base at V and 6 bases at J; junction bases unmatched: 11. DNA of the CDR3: TGCGCCAGCAGCCAAGTGGGCGGCCGACGGGGGGGCAATGAGCAGTTCTTC. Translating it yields CASSQVGGRRGGNEQFF.

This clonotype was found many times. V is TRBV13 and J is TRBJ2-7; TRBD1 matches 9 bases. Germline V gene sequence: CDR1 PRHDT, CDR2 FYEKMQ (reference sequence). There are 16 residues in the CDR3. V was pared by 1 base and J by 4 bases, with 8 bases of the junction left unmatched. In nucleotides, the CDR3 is TGTGCCAGCAGCTTAGCACAGGGGGCACTCGTGTACGAGCAGTACTTC. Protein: CASSLAQGALVYEQYF.

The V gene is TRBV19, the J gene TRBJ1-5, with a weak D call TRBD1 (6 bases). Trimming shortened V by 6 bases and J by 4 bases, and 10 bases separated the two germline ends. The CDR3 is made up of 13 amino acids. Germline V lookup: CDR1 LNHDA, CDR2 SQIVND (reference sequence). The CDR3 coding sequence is TGTGCCAGTAGACCAACAGGGAATCAGCCCCAGCATTTT. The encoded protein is CASRPTGNQPQHF.

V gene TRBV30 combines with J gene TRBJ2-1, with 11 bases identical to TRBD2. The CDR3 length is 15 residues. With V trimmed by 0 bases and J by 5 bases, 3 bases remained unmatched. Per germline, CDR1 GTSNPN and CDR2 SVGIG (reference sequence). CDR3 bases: TGTGCCTGGAGTGTTTTACTAGCGGGGGACAATGAGCAGTTCTTC. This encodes CAWSVLLAGDNEQFF. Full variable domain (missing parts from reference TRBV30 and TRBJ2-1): SQTIHQWPATLVQPVGSPLSLECTVEGTSNPNLYWYRQAAGRGLQLLFYSVGIGQISSEVPQNLSASRPQDRQFILSSKKLLLSDSGFYLCAWSVLLAGDNEQFFGPGTRLTVL.